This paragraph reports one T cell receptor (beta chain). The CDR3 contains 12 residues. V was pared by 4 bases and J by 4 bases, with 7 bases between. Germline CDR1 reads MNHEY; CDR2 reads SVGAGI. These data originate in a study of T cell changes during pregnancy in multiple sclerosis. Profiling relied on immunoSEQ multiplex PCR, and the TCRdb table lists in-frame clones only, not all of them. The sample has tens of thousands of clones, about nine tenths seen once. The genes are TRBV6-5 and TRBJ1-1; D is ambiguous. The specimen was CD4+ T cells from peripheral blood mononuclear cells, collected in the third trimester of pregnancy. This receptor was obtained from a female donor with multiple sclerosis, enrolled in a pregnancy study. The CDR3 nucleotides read TGTGCCAGCAGTTCGGTCGGCACTGAAGCTTTCTTT. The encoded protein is CASSSVGTEAFF.